This passage covers 32 T cell receptor beta chains from one sample sequenced in a study of graft-versus-host responses after intestinal transplantation. No antigens are known for them. The protocol was immunoSEQ multiplex PCR, while the TCRdb copy is restricted to in-frame clones and leaves out a portion. Of approximately 99,000 clones listed, about 90% are singletons. The sample here was unstimulated CD8+ T cells sorted from spleen or lymph node cells, taken before transplant. These receptors all stem from a human donor who was the organ donor for an intestinal transplant.

The rearrangement joins TRBV4-1 to TRBJ1-6; the match to TRBD1 covers 11 bases. V shed 0 bases, J shed 10 bases, and the junction held 5 bases outside the gene matches. Germline values: CDR1 MGHRA, CDR2 YSYEKL. The CDR3 loop spans 16 amino acids. In DNA form, the CDR3 reads TGCGCCAGCAGCCAAGAACCCGGGACAGGGGGATCACCCCTCCACTTT. Protein product: CASSQEPGTGGSPLHF.

CDR3 loop: CASSVYPDRYYYEQYF. DNA of the CDR3: TGTGCCAGCAGCGTTTACCCCGACAGGTACTATTACGAGCAGTACTTC. This chain connects TRBV9 to TRBJ2-7; D is perhaps TRBD1 (6 bases). V was clipped by 2 bases and J by 4 bases, with 19 bases between them. From germline, CDR1 is SGDLS and CDR2 YYNGEE. This CDR3 contains 16 residues.

This clone was seen a handful of times. V is TRBV5-6 and J is TRBJ1-2; the D is unclear. The CDR3 covers 13 residues. CDR1 is SGHDT and CDR2 is YYEEEE in the germline V gene. Trimming removed 4 bases at V and 5 bases at J, with 12 bases between. The CDR3 DNA follows: TGTGCCAGCAGCGTGGGGTACGGTTATGGCTACACCTTC. Translation: CASSVGYGYGYTF. The full variable domain, rest sourced from reference TRBV5-6 and TRBJ1-2, is DAGVTQSPTHLIKTRGQQVTLRCSPKSGHDTVSWYQQALGQGPQFIFQYYEEEERQRGNFPDRFSGHQFPNYSSELNVNALLLGDSALYLCASSVGYGYGYTFGSGTRLTVV.

This chain uses TRBV28 with TRBJ2-5, with TRBD2 matching over 7 bases. The DNA end favors TRBJ2-7, so the J call may be wrong. From germline, CDR1 is MDHEN and CDR2 SYDVKM. The CDR3 runs to 14 residues. The CDR3 nucleotides read TGTGCCAGCAGTTTGTTTGGACTAGGATCCGAGCAGTACTTC. This gives the protein CASSLFGLGSEQYF.

V usage is TRBV19 and J usage is TRBJ2-7, with a weak D call TRBD1 (6 bases). V gave up 4 bases and J gave up 0 bases, with 16 bases separating them. Germline-derived CDR1 and CDR2 are LNHDA and SQIVND (reference sequence). The CDR3 loop spans 16 amino acids. CDR3 bases: TGTGCCAGTAGTACAGGGGTCAATCAGAACTCCTACGAGCAGTACTTC. Its translation: CASSTGVNQNSYEQYF. Based on the CDR3 plus reference TRBV19 and TRBJ2-7, the full variable domain is DGGITQSPKYLFRKEGQNVTLSCEQNLNHDAMYWYRQDPGQGLRLIYYSQIVNDFQKGDIAEGYSVSREKKESFPLTVTSAQKNPTAFYLCASSTGVNQNSYEQYFGPGTRLTVT.

The rearrangement uses TRBV9 and TRBJ2-7, with TRBD2 matching over 10 bases. CDR3 length equals 15 residues. The germline V gene has CDR1 SGDLS and CDR2 YYNGEE. Losses at the gene ends were 0 bases for V and 2 bases for J; bases not matched to a gene: 2. CDR3 in DNA: TGTGCCAGCAGCGTAGGTAGCGGGGGGACCTACGAGCAGTACTTC. This translates into CASSVGSGGTYEQYF.

V is TRBV19 and J is TRBJ1-1, with D unclear. Trimming left V 1 base short and J 1 base short, with 7 bases between. Germline-derived CDR1 and CDR2 are LNHDA and SQIVND (reference sequence). The CDR3 totals 14 residues. The CDR3 is CASSIVGGNTEAFF. CDR3 DNA sequence: TGTGCCAGTAGTATAGTCGGTGGGAACACTGAAGCTTTCTTT.

The CDR3 DNA follows: TGCGCCAGCAGCCAAGCCCTGATCTTCTCAGGGGTCGGGATAGTGAGCAATCAGCCCCAGCATTTT. Translating it yields CASSQALIFSGVGIVSNQPQHF. This chain uses TRBV4-1 with TRBJ1-5; possibly TRBD1 for D (6 bases). The CDR3 has 22 residues. V lost 1 base, J lost 1 base, and 29 bases lay in between. Germline CDR1 MGHRA, CDR2 YSYEKL.

This chain joins TRBV9 and TRBJ1-1, with D possibly being TRBD1 (6 bases). Trimming left V 3 bases short and J 6 bases short, with 9 bases between. Germline V gene data show CDR1 as SGDLS and CDR2 as YYNGEE. The CDR3 loop spans 12 amino acids. The CDR3 is CASSDRDSEAFF. CDR3 in DNA: TGTGCCAGCAGCGACAGGGATTCTGAAGCTTTCTTT.

The chain is built from TRBV15 and TRBJ2-7; TRBD2 matches 8 bases. Germline lookup yields CDR1 LNHNV and CDR2 YYDKDF (reference sequence). The ends lost 0 bases at V and 6 bases at J; junction bases unmatched: 7. The CDR3 runs 15 residues. CDR3 nucleotides: TGTGCCACCAGCAGAGATGGAGCGGGGGCAGGCGAGCAGTACTTC. This sequence encodes CATSRDGAGAGEQYF.

The chain links TRBV5-1 to TRBJ2-1; D perhaps matches TRBD1 (6 bases). From germline, CDR1 is SGHRS and CDR2 YFSETQ. The CDR3 has 18 residues. Between the trimmed V and J ends, which lost 0 bases and 3 bases, there was a span of 19 bases. The CDR3: CASSLVTGQKDYYNEQFF. The CDR3 region has the DNA TGCGCCAGCAGCTTGGTAACAGGGCAGAAAGATTACTACAATGAGCAGTTCTTC.

Comment on this clone: At one of its ends the junction is not consistent with the germline gene, which may arise from a read error. V usage is TRBV27 and J usage is TRBJ2-1; no reliable D call. Per the germline V gene, CDR1 is MNHEY and CDR2 is SMNVEV (reference sequence). The CDR3 is 12 amino acids. CDR3 residues: CASSYGANEQFF. Here the CDR3 DNA reads TGTGCCAGCAGTTACGGTGCCAATGAGCAATTCTTC.

V is TRBV28 and J is TRBJ2-3; maybe TRBD1 (6 bases). Germline V gene data show CDR1 as MDHEN and CDR2 as SYDVKM. The CDR3 covers 14 residues. Trimming took off 6 bases at V and 0 bases at J, with 10 bases between the two ends. The CDR3 here is CASSGQPSTDTQYF. Here the CDR3 DNA reads TGTGCCAGCAGCGGACAGCCTAGCACAGATACGCAGTATTTT.

This clone was counted a few times. The rearrangement uses TRBV30 and TRBJ1-2, with D possibly TRBD1 on 6 matching bases. The CDR3 length is 11 residues. V shed 5 bases and J shed 2 bases, with 6 bases lying between them. From germline, CDR1 is GTSNPN and CDR2 SVGIG (reference sequence). CDR3 protein: CAWDRNYGYTF. CDR3 coding DNA: TGTGCCTGGGACAGGAACTATGGCTACACCTTC.

The sample holds one count of this clone. V is TRBV1 and J is TRBJ2-7; TRBD1 is taken as the D call from the table, unchecked against the DNA. TRBV1 has pseudogene status. There are 15 residues in the CDR3. CDR3 in DNA: TGCACCAGCAGCCTCAGACTTAGGGGGACCTACGAGCAGTACTTC. Protein: CTSSLRLRGTYEQYF.

J is TRBJ1-2 and V is TRBV28; 10 positions agree with TRBD1. Germline V gene data show CDR1 as MDHEN and CDR2 as SYDVKM. Trimming removed 6 bases from V and 0 bases from J; junction bases left unmatched: 4. The CDR3 extends over 15 amino acids. In DNA, the CDR3 is TGTGCCAGCAGGAAGACAGGGGGCTCTAACTATGGCTACACCTTC. Translation: CASRKTGGSNYGYTF.

The CDR3 is CSVGTANLVDTQYF. DNA of the CDR3: TGCAGCGTTGGGACAGCTAACCTTGTCGATACGCAGTATTTT. This chain uses TRBV29-1 with TRBJ2-3; D might be TRBD1 (6 bases). The germline CDR1 and CDR2 sequences are SQVTM and ANQGSEA. This CDR3 is 14 amino acids long. The V end lost 4 bases, the J end lost 6 bases, and 17 bases lay between the germline ends.

This chain uses TRBV28 with TRBJ1-2, with 7 bases fitting TRBD1. Losses at the gene ends were 5 bases for V and 5 bases for J; bases not matched to a gene: 8. The germline gives CDR1 MDHEN, CDR2 SYDVKM. CDR3 length: 14 residues. Written as DNA, the CDR3 is TGTGCCAGCAGTCCCCCGGGACAGAATTATGGCTACACCTTC. Encoded protein: CASSPPGQNYGYTF.

The chain couples TRBV9 to TRBJ2-1, with 9 bases identical to TRBD1. The CDR3 spans 16 residues. The V segment lost 2 bases and the J segment 4 bases; nucleotides outside the gene matches: 7. Germline V gene sequence: CDR1 SGDLS, CDR2 YYNGEE. The CDR3 loop is CASSVEPGQGYNEQFF. Written as DNA, the CDR3 is TGTGCCAGCAGCGTGGAGCCGGGACAGGGTTACAATGAGCAGTTCTTC.

V gene TRBV5-1 combines with J gene TRBJ2-2, with 7 bases that match TRBD1. Germline V gene data show CDR1 as SGHRS and CDR2 as YFSETQ. This CDR3 has 16 amino acids. V gave up 4 bases and J gave up 0 bases; unmatched junction bases: 6. The CDR3 DNA sequence: TGCGCCAGCAGCCCCCCGACAGGGCCGAACACCGGGGAGCTGTTTTTT. Residues: CASSPPTGPNTGELFF.

V is TRBV5-4 and J is TRBJ1-1; 8 positions match TRBD1. The CDR3 has 14 residues. Germline V gene sequence: CDR1 SGHNT, CDR2 YYREEE (reference sequence). The V and J ends lost 5 bases and 3 bases, in that order; junction bases with no gene match: 6. CDR3 protein: CASSNPGQDTEAFF. The CDR3 bases are TGTGCCAGCAGTAACCCGGGACAGGACACTGAAGCTTTCTTT. The full variable domain, with the rest looked up from reference TRBV5-4 and TRBJ1-1, is ETGVTQSPTHLIKTRGQQVTLRCSSQSGHNTVSWYQQALGQGPQFIFQYYREEENGRGNFPPRFSGLQFPNYSSELNVNALELDDSALYLCASSNPGQDTEAFFGQGTRLTVV.

This clone has only one observation. The rearrangement uses TRBV11-2 and TRBJ1-5; D unresolved. V lost 0 bases, J lost 0 bases, and 9 bases lay in between. The CDR3 contains 16 residues. CDR1 SGHAT and CDR2 FQNNGV come from the germline V gene. CDR3 sequence: CASSLDTGYSNQPQHF. CDR3 DNA sequence: TGTGCCAGCAGCTTAGACACGGGATATAGCAATCAGCCCCAGCATTTT.

This sequence joins TRBV10-2 and TRBJ2-4; 9 nucleotides match TRBD2. The CDR3 totals 15 residues. Germline V lookup: CDR1 WSHSY, CDR2 SAAADI. Germline trimming cut 1 base from V and 8 bases from J; bases unmatched to any gene: 6. The CDR3 protein is CASSEFGGRGHIQYF. The CDR3 region has the DNA TGCGCCAGCAGTGAGTTTGGCGGGAGGGGACACATTCAGTACTTC.

This CDR3 reads CASSPGGSPQPQHF. CDR3 DNA sequence: TGCGCCAGCAGCCCGGGAGGGTCTCCTCAGCCCCAGCATTTT. The chain links TRBV5-1 to TRBJ1-5, with D uncertain. There are 14 residues in the CDR3. The ends were cut back, 4 bases at V and 6 bases at J, with 14 bases in the middle. Germline values: CDR1 SGHRS, CDR2 YFSETQ.

This CDR3 reads CASSVRGVRDSYNEQFF. In DNA, the CDR3 is TGTGCCAGCAGCGTAAGAGGGGTGCGGGACTCCTACAATGAGCAGTTCTTC. This chain joins TRBV9 and TRBJ2-1; D might be TRBD2 (6 bases). There are 17 residues in the CDR3. V gave up 1 base and J gave up 0 bases, with 14 bases separating them. CDR1 is SGDLS, CDR2 YYNGEE, per germline.

About this clone: The same CDR3 also results from other DNA sequences found in this sample. DNA for the CDR3: TGTGCCAGCAGCCTCTCTGGGGCCAACGTCCTGACTTTC. Residues: CASSLSGANVLTF. The chain recombines TRBV27 with TRBJ2-6; D gene uncertain. Trimming shortened V by 6 bases and J by 0 bases, and 3 bases separated the two germline ends. The germline gives CDR1 MNHEY, CDR2 SMNVEV (reference sequence). The CDR3 is 13 amino acids.

The count of this clone is one. The V and J genes are TRBV4-1 and TRBJ1-1, with 7 bases lining up with TRBD1. V lost 2 bases to trimming and J lost 0 bases; unmatched junction nucleotides: 12. The CDR3 has 18 amino acids. CDR1 is MGHRA, CDR2 YSYEKL, per germline. CDR3 loop: CASSQTSRDSQMNTEAFF. CDR3 coding DNA: TGCGCCAGCAGCCAAACCTCCCGGGACAGCCAAATGAACACTGAAGCTTTCTTT.

The genes are TRBV28 and TRBJ1-5; TRBD1 aligns across 7 bases. This CDR3 spans 14 amino acids. The germline V gene has CDR1 MDHEN and CDR2 SYDVKM. Germline trimming cut 5 bases from V and 4 bases from J; bases unmatched to any gene: 5. The CDR3 nucleotides are TGTGCCAGCAGTGCCGGGACAGAGAATCAGCCCCAGCATTTT. Its protein product is CASSAGTENQPQHF.

The chain is built from TRBV30 and TRBJ2-1; a weak D match, TRBD2 (6 bases). Germline CDR1 reads GTSNPN; CDR2 reads SVGIG (reference sequence). The CDR3 is 13 residues long. V gave up 5 bases and J gave up 2 bases, with 10 bases separating them. CDR3 sequence: CAWVAVTYNEQFF. CDR3 nucleotide sequence: TGTGCCTGGGTAGCGGTTACCTACAATGAGCAGTTCTTC.

The rearrangement links TRBV5-4 to TRBJ1-2; D ambiguous. This CDR3 has 13 residues. V gave up 3 bases and J gave up 7 bases, with 13 bases separating them. The V gene's germline CDR1 is SGHNT and CDR2 YYREEE (reference sequence). Here the CDR3 reads CASSSGLTVGYTF. CDR3 DNA: TGTGCCAGCAGCTCGGGGTTAACAGTTGGCTACACCTTC.

The V gene is TRBV28, the J gene TRBJ2-1; D remains ambiguous. Germline V gene lookup returns CDR1 MDHEN and CDR2 SYDVKM. This CDR3 spans 11 amino acids. V lost 5 bases and J lost 9, with 8 bases in between. The CDR3 spells CASSPQREQFF. DNA of the CDR3: TGTGCCAGCAGTCCGCAGCGTGAGCAGTTCTTC.

This sequence joins TRBV5-3 and TRBJ2-1; D might be TRBD2 (6 bases). TRBV5-3 is given ORF status, its function remaining uncertain. The germline V and J ends were trimmed by 4 bases and 0 bases, with 23 bases remaining between them. The CDR3 has 19 residues. The CDR3 protein is CARSTPRGGNLSSYNEQFF. For the CDR3, the DNA is TGTGCCAGAAGCACCCCGAGGGGAGGAAACTTGAGCTCCTACAATGAGCAGTTCTTC.